A single sample is the source of the 6 T cell receptor beta chains below, sequenced in a study of shared clonotypes between healthy human individuals. CD45RO-negative CD8 cells positively selected for CCR7 made up the naive population, which excluded terminally differentiated effector memory CD45RA+ cells. Only in-frame clones appear in the TCRdb table, and some are missing; sequencing was by immunoSEQ multiplex PCR. The sample carries approximately 2,200,000 clones, 93% recorded once. The sequencing input was naive CD8+ T cells from PBMCs. The receptor source for this set is a man aged 18 to 29 in good health. Some clones in this sample may be carry-over from other donors' samples.

The gene calls are TRBV6-5 and TRBJ2-1; D remains unclear. This CDR3 region has 13 residues. Per germline, CDR1 MNHEY and CDR2 SVGAGI. Trimming took off 2 bases at V and 7 bases at J, with 9 bases between the two ends. CDR3 nucleotides: TGTGCCAGCAGTTACACCCTCCTGAATGAGCAGTTCTTC. The encoded protein is CASSYTLLNEQFF.

A remark on this clone: This specimen includes other DNA sequences encoding the same CDR3. The rearrangement joins TRBV4-3 to TRBJ1-4, with D perhaps matching TRBD1 (6 bases). V shed 4 bases and J shed 3 bases, with 12 bases lying between them. Germline lookup yields CDR1 LGHNA and CDR2 YSLEER. This CDR3 comprises 15 residues. The CDR3 here is CASSRITGSNEKLFF. The CDR3 nucleotides read TGCGCCAGCAGCCGGATAACAGGGTCTAATGAAAAACTGTTTTTT.

The chain recombines TRBV4-1 with TRBJ2-3; TRBD2 matches 8 bases. The CDR3 is made up of 18 amino acids. CDR1 is MGHRA and CDR2 is YSYEKL in the germline V gene. V lost 2 bases to trimming and J lost 3 bases; unmatched junction nucleotides: 13. CDR3 region: CASSQTFGTSFVTDTQYF. In DNA form, the CDR3 reads TGCGCCAGCAGCCAAACGTTCGGGACTAGTTTTGTAACAGATACGCAGTATTTT.

The V gene is TRBV27, the J gene TRBJ1-1, with TRBD1 matching 9 bases. This CDR3 spans 14 amino acids. V was clipped by 4 bases and J by 7 bases; unmatched bases: 7. In germline, CDR1 is MNHEY, CDR2 SMNVEV (reference sequence). CDR3 amino acids: CASSSPRQGGEAFF. The CDR3 region has the DNA TGTGCCAGCAGTTCCCCCCGACAGGGGGGTGAAGCTTTCTTT.

The V gene is TRBV27, the J gene TRBJ1-1; D is uncertain. This CDR3 is 16 amino acids long. Germline CDR1 reads MNHEY; CDR2 reads SMNVEV (reference sequence). The V gene lost 3 bases and the J gene lost 4 bases, with 18 bases spanning the gap. The DNA of the CDR3 is TGTGCCAGCAGTTTTGGCAGGCTCGGGATAAGCACTGAAGCTTTCTTT. Translated, it gives CASSFGRLGISTEAFF.

The chain carries TRBV4-3 and TRBJ2-2; tentatively, D is TRBD2 (5 bases). Germline-derived CDR1 and CDR2 are LGHNA and YSLEER. V was shortened by 0 bases and J by 6 bases, with 17 bases between the two germline ends. The CDR3 is 17 amino acids. In nucleotides, the CDR3 is TGCGCCAGCAGCCAAGATCAACGTGAGGGAGTAGCCGGGGAGCTGTTTTTT. Residues: CASSQDQREGVAGELFF.